The 30 T cell receptor beta chains below were found in one sample sequenced in a study of T cell repertoires in cytomegalovirus infection. Their antigens remain unidentified. TCRdb redid the calling of the reads with MiXCR, one entry per CDR3 protein. The table shows 90,000 to 130,000 distinct CDR3 sequences, with 9.5% to 13% occurring only once. The specimen sequenced was PBMCs, sequenced either directly or after in vitro stimulation (not recorded which). The receptors were sampled from a human donor in good health (CMV status not recorded). Some clones in this sample may be carry-over from other donors' samples.

This clonotype was seen only a few times. The chain links TRBV7-9 to TRBJ1-1, with TRBD1 as a possible D gene (6 bases). The CDR3 totals 13 residues. V was clipped by 5 bases and J by 0 bases, with 7 bases between them. The germline V gene encodes CDR1 SEHNR and CDR2 FQNEAQ (reference sequence). The CDR3 is CASSRDMNTEAFF. CDR3 DNA: TGTGCCAGCAGCCGGGACATGAACACTGAAGCTTTCTTT.

This clonotype was observed many times. This chain joins TRBV7-8 and TRBJ2-2; D unresolved. CDR3 size: 18 residues. The V gene lost 4 bases and the J gene lost 1 base, with 19 bases spanning the gap. Per the germline V gene, CDR1 is SGHVS and CDR2 is FQNEAQ. DNA of the CDR3: TGTGCCAGCAGCTCACACCGGACCTTATTCCAGAACACCGGGGAGCTGTTTTTT. Its translation is CASSSHRTLFQNTGELFF.

This clonotype has a count of ten or more. DNA of the CDR3: TGTGCCAGCAGCCCCCGAAGGTCGGGGGCGCGTGAAAAACTGTTTTTT. As protein: CASSPRRSGAREKLFF. This chain uses TRBV7-2 with TRBJ1-4, with TRBD1 as a possible D gene (6 bases). Trimming removed 5 bases at V and 7 bases at J, with 20 bases between. This CDR3 comprises 16 residues. Germline CDR1 SGHTA, CDR2 FQGNSA.

This clonotype has ten or more counts. The chain is built from TRBV7-9 and TRBJ1-2; D unclear. The CDR3 totals 14 residues. Trimming took 2 bases from V and 7 from J, leaving 14 bases between them. CDR1 and CDR2 (germline): SEHNR, FQNEAQ (reference sequence). The CDR3 loop reads CASSLLAATGGYTF. DNA of the CDR3: TGTGCCAGCAGCTTACTGGCGGCGACCGGTGGCTACACCTTC.

This clonotype was recorded many times. The chain joins TRBV7-6 to TRBJ2-1; perhaps TRBD2 as D (6 bases). Trimming removed 5 bases at V and 4 bases at J, with 15 bases between. Germline V CDR1 and CDR2: SGHVS, FNYEAQ. CDR3 length: 15 amino acids. CDR3 region: CASSAGAGLYNEQFF. The CDR3 region has the DNA TGTGCCAGCAGCGCCGGGGCGGGATTGTACAATGAGCAGTTCTTC.

The genes are TRBV19 and TRBJ1-4; no firm D call. CDR1 is LNHDA, CDR2 SQIVND, per germline (reference sequence). There are 14 residues in the CDR3. V dropped 1 base and J dropped 0 bases, with 3 bases sitting between them. The CDR3 region is CASSIGATNEKLFF. The CDR3 DNA reads as TGTGCCAGTAGTATAGGAGCAACTAATGAAAAACTGTTTTTT.

The J gene is TRBJ2-7, the V gene TRBV18; 10 bases map to TRBD2. Germline V gene sequence: CDR1 KGHSH, CDR2 LQKENI. V shed 2 bases, J shed 2 bases, and the junction held 6 bases outside the gene matches. This CDR3 has 16 amino acids. CDR3 residues: CASSPEGLAGAYEQYV. The CDR3 nucleotides are TGTGCCAGCTCACCAGAAGGTCTAGCGGGAGCCTACGAGCAGTACGTC.

In its sample, this clonotype was seen many times. This chain uses TRBV7-2 with TRBJ2-3; TRBD2 matches at 14 bases. The germline gives CDR1 SGHTA, CDR2 FQGNSA. J lost 6 bases, V lost 4 bases, and 9 bases had no gene match. This CDR3 contains 17 residues. The CDR3 DNA reads as TGTGCCAGCAGCTCCTTGGTAGGGACTAGCGGGAGCGATACGCAGTATTTT. Its protein is CASSSLVGTSGSDTQYF.

The J gene is TRBJ2-2, the V gene TRBV11-2; D unresolved. Germline CDR1 SGHAT, CDR2 FQNNGV. Trimming stripped 5 bases from V and 6 bases from J, with 10 bases between. The CDR3 has 13 amino acids. The CDR3 DNA reads as TGTGCCAGCAGCCCGAGTTTTGCCGGGGAGCTGTTTTTT. This sequence encodes CASSPSFAGELFF.

CDR3 loop: CATSRDPWAGATEAFF. The CDR3 bases are TGTGCCACCAGCAGAGACCCGTGGGCTGGGGCCACTGAAGCTTTCTTT. The chain employs TRBV15 and TRBJ1-1; TRBD1 might be the D (5 bases). Germline assignment: CDR1 LNHNV and CDR2 YYDKDF (reference sequence). The CDR3 has 16 amino acids. V was pared by 0 bases and J by 4 bases, with 15 bases between.

The rearrangement links TRBV7-9 to TRBJ2-5; the D gene is possibly TRBD2 (6 bases). Trimming cost V 1 base and J 5 bases, with 20 bases left between them. Looked up from germline, CDR1 is SEHNR and CDR2 is FQNEAQ (reference sequence). CDR3 length equals 17 residues. CDR3 nucleotide sequence: TGTGCCAGCAGCTTAGTGTCGTCTAGCGAACCGTGGGAGACCCAGTACTTC. Protein product: CASSLVSSSEPWETQYF.

The table lists this clonotype with many counts. This chain joins TRBV4-1 and TRBJ1-2, with 9 bases aligning to TRBD1. Germline trimming cut 1 base from V and 5 bases from J; bases unmatched to any gene: 2. In germline, CDR1 is MGHRA, CDR2 YSYEKL. The CDR3 has 14 residues. The CDR3: CASSQVGQGYGYTF. CDR3 DNA sequence: TGCGCCAGCAGCCAAGTCGGACAGGGGTATGGCTACACCTTC.

This clonotype has at least ten counts. The chain has TRBV10-2 and TRBJ2-2; 9 bases are shared with TRBD2. Trimming removed 4 bases from V and 5 bases from J; junction bases left unmatched: 8. The length of the CDR3 is 16 residues. The germline gives CDR1 WSHSY, CDR2 SAAADI. The CDR3 DNA reads TGCGCCAGCAGTGGACCAGCGGGAGGAGGTACCGGGGAGCTGTTTTTT. Translating it yields CASSGPAGGGTGELFF.

This clonotype was recorded at least ten times. The CDR3 region is CASSPTQSGISPLHF. DNA for the CDR3: TGTGCCAGCTCACCAACACAGTCTGGAATTTCACCCCTCCACTTT. The J gene is TRBJ1-6, the V gene TRBV18; D not resolved. The V gene lost 2 bases and the J gene lost 9 bases, with 14 bases spanning the gap. This CDR3 has 15 amino acids. Germline V gene data show CDR1 as KGHSH and CDR2 as LQKENI.

This clonotype occurred many times. This chain joins TRBV6-6 and TRBJ2-7, with D hard to call. V lost 5 bases to trimming and J lost 0 bases, with 14 bases between them. This CDR3 has 15 residues. Looked up from germline, CDR1 is MNHNY and CDR2 is SVGAGI (reference sequence). The chain's CDR3 is CASSPYGLSSYEQYF. CDR3 sequence (DNA): TGTGCCAGCAGTCCATACGGCCTGAGCTCCTACGAGCAGTACTTC.

This clonotype was detected a few times. The V call is TRBV6-8, the J call TRBJ1-2; TRBD1 matches at 7 bases. The CDR3 length is 15 residues. Germline V CDR1 and CDR2: MNHGY, SAAAGT. After removal of 4 bases from V and 4 bases from J, the junction contained 9 bases not matched to a gene. The CDR3: CASSSGQDEGYGYTF. The CDR3 DNA reads TGTGCCAGCAGTTCCGGACAGGACGAGGGCTATGGCTACACCTTC.

This clonotype came up many times. The genes are TRBV4-1 and TRBJ2-1, with TRBD2 identical over 14 bases. Germline CDR1 and CDR2: MGHRA and YSYEKL. This CDR3 spans 18 amino acids. J gave up 5 bases and V 3 bases, and 9 bases lay outside the gene matches. This CDR3 reads CASSHTPLGLAGDNEQFF. The CDR3 DNA is TGCGCCAGCAGCCACACGCCTTTGGGACTAGCGGGAGACAATGAGCAGTTCTTC.

This clonotype was detected ten times or more. The rearrangement uses TRBV24-1 and TRBJ2-2; 10 positions match TRBD2. Trimming took 0 bases from V and 5 from J; bases not matched to a gene: 8. The CDR3 has 18 residues. Germline CDR1 is KGHDR and CDR2 is SFDVKD. CDR3 loop: CATSDLQSGRVRTGELFF. As DNA, the CDR3 is TGTGCCACCAGTGATTTGCAAAGCGGGAGGGTACGGACCGGGGAGCTGTTTTTT.

This clonotype was found many times. The chain is built from TRBV27 and TRBJ2-5, with 9 bases identical to TRBD1. CDR3 length equals 14 residues. The V gene's germline CDR1 is MNHEY and CDR2 SMNVEV (reference sequence). V was pared by 5 bases and J by 5 bases, with 6 bases of the junction left unmatched. The CDR3 nucleotides are TGTGCCAGCAGTCGAAACAGGGGGCAGGAGACCCAGTACTTC. Its translation is CASSRNRGQETQYF.

This clonotype has at least ten counts. The J gene is TRBJ2-1, the V gene TRBV14; the D gene is possibly TRBD2 (6 bases). The germline CDR1 and CDR2 sequences are SGHDN and FVKESK. Trimming removed 5 bases at V and 9 bases at J, with 23 bases between. The CDR3 length is 16 residues. The CDR3 loop reads CASSLGPGLLPGEQFF. CDR3 DNA: TGTGCCAGCAGCTTGGGCCCGGGACTCCTACCCGGTGAGCAGTTCTTC.

This clonotype was seen at least ten times. The chain links TRBV7-2 to TRBJ2-3; D is uncertain. The V gene lost 4 bases and the J gene lost 5 bases, with 4 bases spanning the gap. The CDR3 totals 11 residues. Germline CDR1 is SGHTA and CDR2 is FQGNSA. CDR3 nucleotide sequence: TGTGCCAGCAGCTGGAAAGATACGCAGTATTTT. As protein: CASSWKDTQYF.

This clonotype was counted at least ten times. The rearrangement uses TRBV6-5 and TRBJ1-1; 7 bases align to TRBD1. The CDR3 is 16 residues long. Germline values: CDR1 MNHEY, CDR2 SVGAGI. V lost 2 bases and J lost 1; bases outside the gene matches: 7. CDR3 sequence: CASSYGPTGKNTEAFF. CDR3 bases: TGTGCCAGCAGTTACGGGCCGACAGGGAAGAACACTGAAGCTTTCTTT.

This clonotype was found many times. The chain has TRBV7-9 and TRBJ1-1, with D hard to call. With 8 bases removed from V and 6 bases from J, the gap between germline ends came to 16 bases. The CDR3 extends over 13 amino acids. Germline V gives CDR1 SEHNR, CDR2 FQNEAQ (reference sequence). The CDR3 protein is CASSSASSSEAFF. DNA of the CDR3: TGTGCCAGCTCCTCGGCGAGTTCCTCTGAAGCTTTCTTT.

This clonotype was observed many times. The chain uses TRBV7-2 and TRBJ2-3, with TRBD2 identical over 8 bases. V was pared by 5 bases and J by 0 bases, with 4 bases of the junction left unmatched. The CDR3 runs 15 residues. The V gene's germline CDR1 is SGHTA and CDR2 FQGNSA. Written as DNA, the CDR3 is TGTGCCAGCAGCCCGTCTAGCGGGAGCACAGATACGCAGTATTTT. Its translation is CASSPSSGSTDTQYF.

This clonotype was seen a handful of times. This chain joins TRBV27 and TRBJ2-2; D call uncertain. The V and J ends lost 8 bases and 5 bases respectively, with 30 bases between them. The CDR3 loop spans 19 amino acids. CDR1 MNHEY and CDR2 SMNVEV come from the germline V gene (reference sequence). This CDR3 reads CASAPSKPGPGFRTGELFF. The CDR3 DNA reads TGTGCCAGCGCCCCATCTAAACCGGGCCCCGGGTTCCGGACCGGGGAGCTGTTTTTT.

This clonotype has ten or more counts. The rearrangement uses TRBV7-2 and TRBJ2-3, with D perhaps matching TRBD2 (6 bases). CDR1 and CDR2 (germline): SGHTA, FQGNSA. The CDR3 contains 18 residues. Trimming took 6 bases from V and 1 from J, leaving 23 bases between them. Here the CDR3 reads CASRQVGGLGGGTDTQYF. DNA for the CDR3: TGTGCCAGCAGGCAGGTGGGAGGTCTTGGAGGTGGCACAGATACGCAGTATTTT.

Turning to this clonotype: A much more abundant neighbour one base away suggests this may be a read error. No conserved phenylalanine or tryptophan is present at the end of the CDR3, so a read error is the likely explanation. It is unclear where the CDR3 begins or ends on the DNA, so no DNA is shown, and the CDR3 is as TCRdb lists it. The chain carries TRBV6-6 and TRBJ2-1; TRBD2 is the table's D call and was not checked against the DNA. From its first to its last residue, the CDR3 has 12 amino acids. Germline V gives CDR1 MNHNY, CDR2 SVGAGI (reference sequence). The CDR3: CASRRDLWDEFS.

This clonotype was detected many times. The chain carries TRBV12-3 or TRBV12-4 and TRBJ1-1; D ambiguous. The CDR3 is 11 amino acids. V lost 3 bases and J lost 11, with 10 bases in between. The CDR3, as DNA: TGTGCCAGCAGTTTTAGGGTTGAGGCTTTCTTT. Translated, it gives CASSFRVEAFF.

This clonotype was seen many times. The rearrangement uses TRBV6-5 and TRBJ1-3; D remains unclear. The CDR3 runs 17 residues. Germline CDR1 is MNHEY and CDR2 is SVGAGI. Between the trimmed V and J ends, which lost 0 bases and 0 bases, there was a span of 12 bases. The CDR3, as DNA: TGTGCCAGCAGTTACTCTGGGCAGTTGACCTCTGGAAACACCATATATTTT. Translated, it gives CASSYSGQLTSGNTIYF.

This clonotype was seen a handful of times. The V and J genes are TRBV29-1 and TRBJ1-6; possibly TRBD1 for D (6 bases). The germline V gene has CDR1 SQVTM and CDR2 ANQGSEA. Between the trimmed V and J ends, which lost 5 bases and 14 bases, there was a span of 19 bases. There are 13 residues in the CDR3. CDR3 DNA sequence: TGCAGCGTTCTGGCAGGGGAAGGTAGTTCCCTCCACTTT. It yields the protein CSVLAGEGSSLHF.